This section outlines one T cell receptor (beta chain) sequence together with its context. Antigen unknown. This specimen belongs to a study of CD8+ T cells in alopecia areata. Study context: Treated patients swallowed 5 to 10 mg of oral tofacitinib twice daily. Findings and limits, study-wide: Patients shared TCRs less clearly than mice did, possibly owing to HLA. Under tofacitinib, numerous expanded lesional clonotypes remained detectable in scalp and blood. For patients receiving tofacitinib, scalp clonality and expanded CD8+ clones among the top 100 significantly decreased.

Documented treatment: oral pan-JAK inhibitor, 5-10 mg twice daily. CDR3 length: 11 amino acids. Trimming cost V 8 bases and J 7 bases; bases outside gene matches: 1. The germline V gene encodes CDR1 SNHLY and CDR2 FYNNEI. RNA extraction was followed by reverse transcription into cDNA, which acted as the sequencing template. TCRdb keeps only in-frame clones here, not all; method: immunoSEQ multiplex PCR. The sample records approximately 42,000 clones, 65% being singletons. The sequences come from CD8+ T cells sorted from blood, collected at week 4, from a patient treated with tofacitinib. The sequence was obtained from a human donor with alopecia areata. This sequence joins TRBV2 and TRBJ1-2; 10 bases match TRBD1. CDR3 sequence (DNA): TGTGCCAGCGGGACAGGGGTTGGCTACACCTTC. The encoded protein is CASGTGVGYTF.